This T cell receptor beta chain was obtained from a study of T cells in tumors after PD-1 blockade. A few counts support this clone. Germline V gives CDR1 MRHNA, CDR2 SNTAGT. The CDR3 covers 16 residues. The V gene end was trimmed by 4 bases and the J gene end by 1 base; junction bases not matched to a gene: 4. Data came from immunoSEQ multiplex PCR; TCRdb stores just in-frame clones and leaves some out. The data contain roughly 59,000 clones, about four fifths of them singletons. The sample in question was PBMCs, obtained before anti-PD-1 treatment. The chain couples TRBV6-4 to TRBJ2-2, with 9 bases matching TRBD2. The clonotype originates from a human donor with basal cell carcinoma. DNA of the CDR3: TGTGCCAGCAGTGCGGCTAGCGGGATGAACACCGGGGAGCTGTTTTTT. Its protein is CASSAASGMNTGELFF.